A single sample gave rise to the 21 T cell receptor beta chains below, sequenced in a study of beta chain features in type 1 diabetes. General study points: Shortening that was moderate but significant affected the TCRB CDR3s of Type 1 diabetes patients in all four CD4+ subsets.

Sequenced material consisted of expressed TCRB transcripts (all of the isolated RNA was reverse transcribed). TCRdb's table, derived via immunoSEQ multiplex PCR, lists solely in-frame clones and lacks some. In the table there are some 330,000 clones, about 12% of which are singletons. Antigens of these TCRs are unknown. The material sequenced was naive CD4+ T cells from blood. The receptors were gathered from a woman under 30 with type 1 diabetes.

The chain couples TRBV7-2 to TRBJ1-6; tentatively, D is TRBD1 (5 bases). Germline CDR1 reads SGHTA; CDR2 reads FQGNSA. The CDR3 covers 14 residues. V dropped 3 bases and J dropped 10 bases, with 13 bases sitting between them. The CDR3 region has the DNA TGTGCCAGCAGCTTCGGACAATCCGGGTCACCCCTCCACTTT. This sequence encodes CASSFGQSGSPLHF.

This clone was observed a handful of times. The genes are TRBV29-1 and TRBJ2-2, with D possibly TRBD2 on 6 matching bases. V lost 4 bases, J lost 5 bases, and 17 bases lay in between. The germline V gene has CDR1 SQVTM and CDR2 ANQGSEA. The length of the CDR3 is 15 residues. The CDR3 DNA reads as TGCAGCGTTGGGCTGTGGGAGGCGGGAACCGGGGAGCTGTTTTTT. The encoded protein is CSVGLWEAGTGELFF.

This clone has just a few counts. This sequence joins TRBV4-3 and TRBJ2-7, with 10 bases matching TRBD1. J gave up 2 bases and V 4 bases, and 5 bases lay outside the gene matches. From germline, CDR1 is LGHNA and CDR2 YSLEER. CDR3 length equals 15 residues. This CDR3 is CASSPRDRGPYEQYF. The CDR3 nucleotides read TGCGCCAGCAGCCCCCGGGACAGGGGACCCTACGAGCAGTACTTC.

This clone turned up a few times. This sequence joins TRBV5-1 and TRBJ2-2; TRBD1 aligns across 8 bases. The junction had 6 bases not matched to a gene; V was cut back by 0 bases and J by 2 bases. Germline CDR1 SGHRS, CDR2 YFSETQ. This CDR3 spans 17 amino acids. The CDR3 DNA reads as TGCGCCAGCAGCTTGGACCCGGGACAGGCTAACACCGGGGAGCTGTTTTTT. It specifies CASSLDPGQANTGELFF.

The rearrangement uses TRBV30 and TRBJ2-3, with D possibly being TRBD2 (6 bases). The CDR3 runs 15 residues. From germline, CDR1 is GTSNPN and CDR2 SVGIG (reference sequence). V shed 5 bases and J shed 0 bases, with 15 bases lying between them. CDR3 bases: TGTGCCTGGGGGGCTAGCGTGACAAGCACAGATACGCAGTATTTT. Protein sequence: CAWGASVTSTDTQYF.

This clone was seen a handful of times. This rearrangement joins TRBV7-2 to TRBJ2-2; 7 bases are a match to TRBD2. V trimming: 1 base; J trimming: 4 bases; junction bases outside the gene matches: 3. Germline CDR1 reads SGHTA; CDR2 reads FQGNSA. The CDR3 covers 15 residues. The CDR3: CASSLGGSVTGELFF. CDR3 in DNA: TGTGCCAGCAGCTTAGGCGGGAGCGTCACCGGGGAGCTGTTTTTT.

The rearrangement joins TRBV2 to TRBJ2-1; tentative D call: TRBD2 (6 bases). V dropped 5 bases and J dropped 0 bases, with 11 bases sitting between them. Germline V gene lookup returns CDR1 SNHLY and CDR2 FYNNEI. The CDR3 consists of 15 residues. The CDR3 DNA reads as TGTGCCAGCAGTCGCGGGGCAAGCTCCTACAATGAGCAGTTCTTC. The encoded protein is CASSRGASSYNEQFF.

A few counts support this clone. This sequence joins TRBV11-2 and TRBJ2-1; 8 bases align to TRBD2. Germline V CDR1 and CDR2: SGHAT, FQNNGV. After removal of 3 bases from V and 3 bases from J, the junction contained 1 base not matched to a gene. This CDR3 is built from 14 residues. CDR3 region: CASSFAGGYNEQFF. The CDR3 bases are TGTGCCAGCAGCTTCGCGGGAGGCTACAATGAGCAGTTCTTC.

The rearrangement joins TRBV7-9 to TRBJ2-4; D is perhaps TRBD1 (6 bases). The V gene lost 1 base and the J gene lost 0 bases, with 13 bases spanning the gap. This CDR3 has 17 amino acids. In germline, CDR1 is SEHNR, CDR2 FQNEAQ (reference sequence). CDR3 protein: CASSLGGGAVAKNIQYF. The CDR3 bases are TGTGCCAGCAGCTTAGGAGGGGGTGCCGTAGCCAAAAACATTCAGTACTTC.

The sample holds a few counts of this clone. This sequence joins TRBV19 and TRBJ2-5, with a weak D call TRBD2 (6 bases). This CDR3 region has 13 residues. In germline, CDR1 is LNHDA, CDR2 SQIVND (reference sequence). V was trimmed by 4 bases and J by 6 bases, leaving 12 bases between them. The CDR3 spells CASSSDGSQTQYF. In DNA, the CDR3 is TGTGCCAGTAGTAGCGACGGGAGTCAGACCCAGTACTTC.

This clone showed up just a few times. The chain employs TRBV6-6 and TRBJ1-2; 7 bases align to TRBD1. There are 15 residues in the CDR3. Unmatched junction bases numbered 9, after V lost 5 bases and J lost 3 bases. Germline V gene lookup returns CDR1 MNHNY and CDR2 SVGAGI (reference sequence). Written as DNA, the CDR3 is TGTGCCAGCAGTCCTCCGGGACAGAACTACTATGGCTACACCTTC. Its translation is CASSPPGQNYYGYTF.

This clone came up a few times. This chain connects TRBV19 to TRBJ2-7; 7 bases line up with TRBD1. Trimming at V came to 10 bases and at J to 4 bases, leaving 16 bases not matched to a gene. Germline CDR1 and CDR2: LNHDA and SQIVND (reference sequence). This CDR3 is built from 15 residues. CDR3 protein: CATLPKTGPVYEQYF. DNA for the CDR3: TGTGCCACCCTACCCAAGACAGGGCCTGTTTACGAGCAGTACTTC.

This clone occurred a few times. The V and J genes are TRBV7-3 and TRBJ2-3; possibly TRBD1 for D (6 bases). V dropped 3 bases and J dropped 6 bases, with 10 bases sitting between them. The CDR3 is 13 residues long. Germline V gene sequence: CDR1 SGHTA, CDR2 FQGTGA. The CDR3 DNA sequence: TGTGCCAGCAGCTTCAGGGGTTCGGATACGCAGTATTTT. Its protein product is CASSFRGSDTQYF.

The table lists this clone with a few counts. This sequence joins TRBV7-9 and TRBJ2-5, with TRBD1 identical over 9 bases. Trimming took 5 bases from V and 4 from J; bases not matched to a gene: 5. Germline loops: CDR1 SEHNR, CDR2 FQNEAQ (reference sequence). There are 14 residues in the CDR3. The CDR3 region has the DNA TGTGCCAGCAGCCGAACAGGGGGCGTAGAGACCCAGTACTTC. Amino acids: CASSRTGGVETQYF.

The rearrangement links TRBV7-9 to TRBJ1-1; unclear D gene. The length of the CDR3 is 14 residues. From germline, CDR1 is SEHNR and CDR2 FQNEAQ (reference sequence). Trimming removed 2 bases from V and 2 bases from J, with 9 bases in between. CDR3 in DNA: TGTGCCAGCAGCTTATATTCAGGCAACACTGAAGCTTTCTTT. It yields the protein CASSLYSGNTEAFF.

The chain joins TRBV10-3 to TRBJ2-5; 7 bases are a match to TRBD2. Germline loops: CDR1 ENHRY, CDR2 SYGVKD. There are 14 residues in the CDR3. After removal of 5 bases from V and 0 bases from J, the junction contained 3 bases not matched to a gene. This chain's CDR3 is CAISYRGDQETQYF. The DNA of the CDR3 is TGTGCCATCAGTTATCGGGGGGACCAAGAGACCCAGTACTTC.

There are a few counts of this clone. The rearrangement uses TRBV30 and TRBJ2-7; possible D gene TRBD1, 6 bases. Germline V gene lookup returns CDR1 GTSNPN and CDR2 SVGIG (reference sequence). V was trimmed by 4 bases and J by 7 bases, leaving 20 bases between them. CDR3 length: 14 residues. Here the CDR3 DNA reads TGTGCCTGGAACCGCCCGTGGACAGATGGGGAGCAGTACTTC. It encodes CAWNRPWTDGEQYF.

Points on this clone: This same CDR3 is encoded by further DNA sequences in the sample. This chain joins TRBV7-9 and TRBJ2-5; D perhaps matches TRBD2 (5 bases). V dropped 0 bases and J dropped 4 bases, with 9 bases sitting between them. Germline V gene data show CDR1 as SEHNR and CDR2 as FQNEAQ (reference sequence). The CDR3 loop spans 14 amino acids. The CDR3 loop is CASSLAQGRETQYF. The CDR3 DNA sequence: TGTGCCAGCAGCTTAGCGCAAGGGAGAGAGACCCAGTACTTC.

Only a few counts were recorded for this clone. This chain joins TRBV29-1 and TRBJ1-1; D is unclear. The CDR3 totals 12 residues. With 7 bases removed from V and 1 base from J, the gap between germline ends came to 10 bases. Looked up from germline, CDR1 is SQVTM and CDR2 is ANQGSEA. The CDR3 is CSGRDSNTEAFF. The CDR3 DNA follows: TGCAGCGGACGGGATTCGAACACTGAAGCTTTCTTT.

The chain uses TRBV5-1 and TRBJ1-1, with D tentatively TRBD1 (6 bases). Trimming removed 4 bases at V and 2 bases at J, with 12 bases between. The CDR3 has 14 residues. The germline CDR1 and CDR2 sequences are SGHRS and YFSETQ. CDR3 amino acids: CASSEGHINTEAFF. The CDR3 nucleotides are TGCGCCAGCAGCGAGGGACACATAAACACTGAAGCTTTCTTT.

In its sample, this clone was seen a few times. The CDR3 reads CAISERGADTTEAFF. The CDR3 coding sequence is TGTGCCATCAGTGAGAGGGGCGCGGATACCACTGAAGCTTTCTTT. The rearrangement uses TRBV10-3 and TRBJ1-1; a possible D gene is TRBD1 (5 bases). Germline V gives CDR1 ENHRY, CDR2 SYGVKD. The V and J ends lost 2 bases and 4 bases respectively, with 14 bases between them. This CDR3 region has 15 residues.